This T cell receptor (beta chain) was sequenced in a study of OX40 agonist ivuxolimab in advanced cancers. In the study overall: Ivuxolimab, which is an agonistic anti-OX40 (CD134) antibody, was administered to the patients. Intravenous ivuxolimab was administered to patients every 2 weeks at 0.01 to 10 mg/kg.

The table came from immunoSEQ multiplex PCR; TCRdb's copy has only in-frame clones and leaves some out. The sample carries tens of thousands of clones, 90% recorded once. Germline CDR1 reads SGHRS; CDR2 reads YFSETQ. Trimming removed 4 bases from V and 5 bases from J, with 12 bases in between. CDR3 size: 13 residues. Baseline was the first blood sampling point, followed by cycle 4 day 1 and cycle 7 day 1. The TCR was taken from an adult with an advanced solid tumor such as melanoma, head and neck, liver or kidney cancer. The sample was CD4+ or CD8+ T cells sorted from blood, taken in a trial of the OX40 agonist ivuxolimab. The chain uses TRBV5-1 and TRBJ1-1; D is possibly TRBD1 (6 bases). This chain's CDR3 is CASSEGVWTEAFF. DNA of the CDR3: TGCGCCAGCAGCGAGGGGGTATGGACTGAAGCTTTCTTT.